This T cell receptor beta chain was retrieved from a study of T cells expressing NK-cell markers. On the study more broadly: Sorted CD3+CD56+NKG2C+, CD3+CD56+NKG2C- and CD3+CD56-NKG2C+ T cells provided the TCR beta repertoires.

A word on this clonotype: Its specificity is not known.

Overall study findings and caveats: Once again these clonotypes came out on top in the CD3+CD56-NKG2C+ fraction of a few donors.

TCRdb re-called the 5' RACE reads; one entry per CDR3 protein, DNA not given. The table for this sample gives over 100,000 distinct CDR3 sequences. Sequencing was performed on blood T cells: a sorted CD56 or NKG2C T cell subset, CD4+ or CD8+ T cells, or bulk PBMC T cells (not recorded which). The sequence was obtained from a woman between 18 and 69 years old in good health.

CDR3: CASSLWQVNTEAFF. The chain is built from TRBV5-5 and TRBJ1-1. This CDR3 contains 14 residues. The germline V gene encodes CDR1 SGHKS and CDR2 YYEKEE (reference sequence).